What follows is one T cell receptor (beta chain) and its context. The antigen is not known. 5' RACE with UMI labels generated the TRB cDNA libraries. TCRdb reprocessed the 5' RACE reads and stores each CDR3 protein as one record, lacking DNA. This sample carries about 70,000 distinct CDR3 sequences, with just over 0.7% going to the ten biggest clones. This entry comes from a study of CXCR3-negative and CXCR3-positive naive CD8 T cells. At the level of the study: With about 1.5 +/- 0.3 million reads per library, the TRB reads numbered around 130 million in total. Study-wide results and limits: Researchers report that CXCR3-positive naive cells carry more hydrophobic TRB CDR3s than CXCR3-negative naive cells. Relative to memory CD8+ cells, whose diversity was much lower, both naive subsets had comparably high diversity.

From germline, CDR1 is SGHTA and CDR2 FQGNSA. CDR3 size: 15 residues. J is TRBJ2-3 and V is TRBV7-2; TCRdb's D call, TRBD1, is unchecked because there is no DNA. Material for sequencing was naive CXCR3+ CD8+ T cells from blood. Regarding subset: CD45RO-CCR7+CD27+CD95- naive CD8+ T cells expressing CXCR3 (TNR3+). This sequence originates from a human donor in good health. Some clones in this sample may be carry-over from other donors' samples. The CDR3 reads CASSPGTGSTDTQYF.